The 6 T cell receptor beta chains given below trace back to one sample, sequenced in a study of cytomegalovirus exposure and HLA in healthy donors. PCR used 60 Vbeta primers and 13 Jbeta primers. The protocol was immunoSEQ multiplex PCR, while the TCRdb copy is restricted to in-frame clones and leaves out a portion. This table has fewer than 110,000 clones, around 61% appearing once. The sample consisted of PBMCs. All receptors derive from a woman between 50 and 59 years old in good health and CMV-seronegative.

This chain uses TRBV18 with TRBJ1-4; D gene unclear. Germline values: CDR1 KGHSH, CDR2 LQKENI. Trimming shortened V by 3 bases and J by 6 bases, and 14 bases separated the two germline ends. This CDR3 is built from 15 residues. The CDR3 protein is CASSPYARPDEKLFF. The DNA for the CDR3 is TGTGCCAGCTCACCGTACGCCAGGCCGGATGAAAAACTGTTTTTT.

V usage is TRBV5-1 and J usage is TRBJ2-7; 7 bases map to TRBD2. The CDR3 loop spans 17 amino acids. CDR1 is SGHRS and CDR2 is YFSETQ in the germline V gene. With V trimmed by 4 bases and J by 0 bases, 13 bases remained unmatched. In DNA form, the CDR3 reads TGCGCCAGCAGCCCAATGATACAAGCGGGGAGCTCCTACGAGCAGTACTTC. Its protein product is CASSPMIQAGSSYEQYF.

Only a few counts were recorded for this clone. The chain joins TRBV15 to TRBJ2-7; 13 positions agree with TRBD2. Germline CDR1 and CDR2: LNHNV and YYDKDF (reference sequence). Trimming at V came to 0 bases and at J to 7 bases, leaving 9 bases not matched to a gene. The CDR3 has 17 residues. The CDR3 DNA follows: TGTGCCACCAGCAGAGATAGCGGACTAGCGGGAGAGGGGGAGCAGTACTTC. It is translated as CATSRDSGLAGEGEQYF.

The V gene is TRBV7-3, the J gene TRBJ2-1; 9 bases match TRBD2. The trim removed 5 bases at V and 6 bases at J, leaving 8 bases unmatched. The germline V gene encodes CDR1 SGHTA and CDR2 FQGTGA. This CDR3 is 15 amino acids long. The CDR3: CASSPRLAVFNEQFF. As DNA, the CDR3 is TGTGCCAGCAGCCCAAGACTAGCGGTTTTCAATGAGCAGTTCTTC.

The genes are TRBV23-1 and TRBJ1-3, with D uncertain. TRBV23-1 is flagged as an ORF with uncertain function. V was shortened by 10 bases and J by 0 bases, with 19 bases between the two germline ends. The CDR3 is 16 amino acids. CDR3 sequence: CATIPPRSGSGNTIYF. The DNA of the CDR3 is TGCGCCACCATACCTCCCCGGAGCGGCTCTGGAAACACCATATATTTT.

The CDR3 region has the DNA TGTGCCGTACAGGGCGGAGGTGAGCAGTTCTTC. Amino acids: CAVQGGGEQFF. V usage is TRBV6-1 and J usage is TRBJ2-1, with a tentative D call TRBD1 (6 bases). Germline-derived CDR1 and CDR2 are MNHNS and SASEGT. This CDR3 has 11 amino acids. With 11 bases removed from V and 9 bases from J, the gap between germline ends came to 14 bases.